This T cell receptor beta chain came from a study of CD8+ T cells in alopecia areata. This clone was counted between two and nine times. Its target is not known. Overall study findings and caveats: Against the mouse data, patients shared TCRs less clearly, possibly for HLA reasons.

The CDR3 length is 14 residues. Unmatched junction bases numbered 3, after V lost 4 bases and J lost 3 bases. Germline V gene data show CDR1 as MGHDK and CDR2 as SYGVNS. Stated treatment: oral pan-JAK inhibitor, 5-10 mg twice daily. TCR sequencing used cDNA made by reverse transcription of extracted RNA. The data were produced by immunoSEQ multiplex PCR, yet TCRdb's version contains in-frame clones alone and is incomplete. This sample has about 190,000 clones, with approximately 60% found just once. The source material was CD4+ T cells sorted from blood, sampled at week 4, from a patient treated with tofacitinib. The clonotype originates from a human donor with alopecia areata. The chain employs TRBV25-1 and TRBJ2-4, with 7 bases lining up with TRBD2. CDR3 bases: TGTGCCAGCAGTGTCCCGGGGGGCAAAAACATTCAGTACTTC. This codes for CASSVPGGKNIQYF.